Shown below are 25 T cell receptor beta chains from a single sample sequenced in a study of blood T cell repertoires in COVID-19. Clones were read by immunoSEQ multiplex PCR, and TCRdb kept only the in-frame ones, dropping some. The repertoire holds some 150,000 clones, just under 80% seen once, with about 15% in the top ten. The sequencing input was peripheral blood. Receptors originate from a woman over 75 with acute or convalescent COVID-19.

The chain couples TRBV19 to TRBJ1-5, with a possible D match to TRBD1 (5 bases). Germline CDR1 LNHDA, CDR2 SQIVND (reference sequence). V shed 5 bases and J shed 4 bases, with 12 bases lying between them. This CDR3 has 14 amino acids. The CDR3 coding sequence is TGTGCCAGTAGTTGGCCGGGGGGGAATCAGCCCCAGCATTTT. This sequence encodes CASSWPGGNQPQHF.

The rearrangement uses TRBV27 and TRBJ1-1; 10 bases are shared with TRBD1. Germline CDR1 is MNHEY and CDR2 is SMNVEV (reference sequence). The CDR3 covers 17 residues. Unmatched junction bases numbered 8, after V lost 4 bases and J lost 0 bases. CDR3 in DNA: TGTGCCAGCAGTTCGGACAGGGGGGCAGTGGTGAACACTGAAGCTTTCTTT. Translating it yields CASSSDRGAVVNTEAFF.

The chain couples TRBV28 to TRBJ1-1; the D gene is possibly TRBD1 (5 bases). CDR1 MDHEN and CDR2 SYDVKM come from the germline V gene. The length of the CDR3 is 12 residues. V was cut by 5 bases and J by 7 bases, with 11 bases left in between. DNA for the CDR3: TGTGCCAGCAGTCTCAGGGTTGGTGAAGCTTTCTTT. This codes for CASSLRVGEAFF.

The chain has TRBV5-4 and TRBJ1-6; D is undetermined. Germline V gives CDR1 SGHNT, CDR2 YYREEE (reference sequence). The CDR3 totals 13 residues. Trimming removed 4 bases at V and 8 bases at J, with 10 bases between. The CDR3: CASSRIIDSPLHF. CDR3 DNA sequence: TGTGCCAGCAGCCGTATTATCGATTCACCCCTCCACTTT.

The CDR3 DNA reads as TGTGCCAGCTCACCCCTCCTAGCGGGAGGGTTCACAGATACGCAGTATTTT. Encoded protein: CASSPLLAGGFTDTQYF. The V call is TRBV18, the J call TRBJ2-3, with 12 bases lining up with TRBD2. V shed 3 bases, J shed 2 bases, and the junction held 6 bases outside the gene matches. The CDR3 covers 17 residues. CDR1 and CDR2 from the germline V gene are KGHSH and LQKENI.

This clone was seen once. The genes are TRBV7-9 and TRBJ2-5; 8 bases line up with TRBD2. CDR1 and CDR2 from the germline V gene are SEHNR and FQNEAQ (reference sequence). V shed 5 bases, J shed 0 bases, and the junction held 8 bases outside the gene matches. CDR3 length equals 16 residues. The CDR3 reads CASSPGTSNYQETQYF. DNA for the CDR3: TGTGCCAGCAGCCCCGGGACTAGTAATTACCAAGAGACCCAGTACTTC.

This sequence joins TRBV11-2 and TRBJ1-6, with TRBD1 matching 12 bases. Trimming at V came to 5 bases and at J to 7 bases, leaving 9 bases not matched to a gene. The CDR3 length is 17 residues. Per germline, CDR1 SGHAT and CDR2 FQNNGV. In DNA, the CDR3 is TGTGCCAGCAGCCGGGGGGGACAGGGGGCATTGAATTCACCCCTCCACTTT. Amino acid sequence: CASSRGGQGALNSPLHF.

The rearrangement uses TRBV6-5 and TRBJ2-7; 8 bases map to TRBD1. The CDR3 has 13 residues. V lost 2 bases, J lost 5 bases, and 2 bases stayed unmatched. The germline V gene has CDR1 MNHEY and CDR2 SVGAGI. For the CDR3, the DNA is TGTGCCAGCAGTTACGACAGGGGCCACGAGCAGTACTTC. Protein product: CASSYDRGHEQYF.

V gene TRBV7-2 combines with J gene TRBJ1-5, with TRBD1 identical over 8 bases. Germline CDR1 and CDR2: SGHTA and FQGNSA. CDR3 length equals 16 residues. V lost 4 bases, J lost 1 base, and 6 bases stayed unmatched. In nucleotides, the CDR3 is TGTGCCAGCAGCTCCGGACAGGGCGGGAGCAATCAGCCCCAGCATTTT. It yields the protein CASSSGQGGSNQPQHF.

CDR3 residues: CSVARTGVRDTQYF. CDR3 nucleotides: TGCAGCGTTGCTCGAACAGGGGTACGAGATACGCAGTATTTT. This chain joins TRBV29-1 and TRBJ2-3, with 7 bases that match TRBD1. From germline, CDR1 is SQVTM and CDR2 ANQGSEA. This CDR3 has 14 amino acids. V dropped 4 bases and J dropped 5; count of bases not matched to a gene: 9.

This clone has ten or more counts. This sequence joins TRBV3-1 (or the pseudogene TRBV3-2) and TRBJ1-5, with a tentative D call TRBD1 (6 bases). The CDR3 sequence is 15 residues long. The V end was cut by 4 bases, the J end by 5 bases, with 15 bases between. Germline CDR1 is LGHDT and CDR2 is YNNKEL (reference sequence). Written as DNA, the CDR3 is TGTGCCAGCAGCCGAAGGTCAGGGGCCGATCAGCCCCAGCATTTT. Translation: CASSRRSGADQPQHF.

Note on this clone: Additional DNA sequences in this sample encode the identical CDR3. This chain connects TRBV9 to TRBJ2-1; D is perhaps TRBD1 (7 bases). V lost 0 bases and J lost 4, with 11 bases in between. CDR1 and CDR2 (germline): SGDLS, YYNGEE. There are 15 residues in the CDR3. CDR3 in DNA: TGTGCCAGCAGCGTAGTCCCAGGGGGGTACAATGAGCAGTTCTTC. Its protein product is CASSVVPGGYNEQFF. The full variable domain, rest sourced from reference TRBV9 and TRBJ2-1, is DSGVTQTPKHLITATGQRVTLRCSPRSGDLSVYWYQQSLDQGLQFLIQYYNGEERAKGNILERFSAQQFPDLHSELNLSSLELGDSALYFCASSVVPGGYNEQFFGPGTRLTVL.

The chain couples TRBV14 to TRBJ2-1; 7 nucleotides align to TRBD1. V was pared by 5 bases and J by 3 bases, with 7 bases of the junction left unmatched. CDR1 is SGHDN and CDR2 is FVKESK in the germline V gene. The CDR3 is 15 amino acids. The CDR3 DNA reads TGTGCCAGCAGCTACCGACAGGGTATCTACAATGAGCAGTTCTTC. It translates to CASSYRQGIYNEQFF. The entire variable domain, with the rest obtained from reference TRBV14 and TRBJ2-1, is as follows: EAGVTQFPSHSVIEKGQTVTLRCDPISGHDNLYWYRRVMGKEIKFLLHFVKESKQDESGMPNNRFLAERTGGTYSTLKVQPAELEDSGVYFCASSYRQGIYNEQFFGPGTRLTVL.

CDR3 in amino acids: CASSSRGSTGANVLTF. The CDR3 coding sequence is TGTGCCAGTAGTAGCAGGGGGAGTACTGGGGCCAACGTCCTGACTTTC. This chain links TRBV19 with TRBJ2-6; TRBD1 matches at 7 bases. The CDR3 sequence is 16 residues long. With V trimmed by 4 bases and J by 2 bases, 5 bases remained unmatched. Germline V CDR1 and CDR2: LNHDA, SQIVND (reference sequence).

This clone has just a few counts. V and J are TRBV3-1 (or the pseudogene TRBV3-2) and TRBJ1-1; 7 nucleotides agree with TRBD1. Germline lookup yields CDR1 LGHDT and CDR2 YNNKEL (reference sequence). This CDR3 has 13 amino acids. V lost 6 bases, J lost 1 base, and 2 bases stayed unmatched. CDR3 DNA sequence: TGTGCCAGCAGAAACAGGGGGAACACTGAAGCTTTCTTT. Protein product: CASRNRGNTEAFF.

The rearrangement joins TRBV7-9 to TRBJ1-5; D is perhaps TRBD1 (6 bases). V shed 6 bases and J shed 0 bases, with 12 bases lying between them. The CDR3 runs to 15 residues. Germline CDR1 reads SEHNR; CDR2 reads FQNEAQ (reference sequence). CDR3 DNA sequence: TGTGCCAGCAGTCCAGGGGCCTTTAGCAATCAGCCCCAGCATTTT. Translated, it gives CASSPGAFSNQPQHF.

V gene TRBV5-4 combines with J gene TRBJ2-7; TRBD2 might be the D (6 bases). V dropped 1 base and J dropped 1 base, with 9 bases sitting between them. The germline CDR1 and CDR2 sequences are SGHNT and YYREEE (reference sequence). The CDR3 covers 14 residues. DNA of the CDR3: TGTGCCAGCAGCTTGTCACGGGAGTCCTACGAGCAGTACTTC. Protein product: CASSLSRESYEQYF.

The V gene is TRBV4-1, the J gene TRBJ2-7, with TRBD1 identical over 8 bases. Germline CDR1 MGHRA, CDR2 YSYEKL. With 2 bases clipped from V and 3 bases from J, the junction kept 21 bases outside the gene matches. This CDR3 is built from 20 residues. CDR3 amino acids: CASSQRFAGGEMVYDYEQYF. CDR3 DNA: TGCGCCAGCAGCCAAAGGTTTGCAGGGGGCGAAATGGTCTACGACTACGAGCAGTACTTC.

This clone is a singleton in its sample. The chain links TRBV4-1 to TRBJ2-3; D may be TRBD1 (6 bases). CDR1 MGHRA and CDR2 YSYEKL come from the germline V gene. The V gene lost 3 bases and the J gene lost 7 bases, with 17 bases spanning the gap. The CDR3 is 15 residues long. The CDR3 DNA sequence: TGCGCCAGCAGCCACCTCGGACAGAGCGTAAATACGCAGTATTTT. This gives the protein CASSHLGQSVNTQYF.

This clone has just one count. The V gene is TRBV6-6, the J gene TRBJ2-3; 8 bases line up with TRBD1. This CDR3 comprises 15 residues. In germline, CDR1 is MNHNY, CDR2 SVGAGI (reference sequence). Trimming cost V 7 bases and J 6 bases; bases outside gene matches: 12. The CDR3 region has the DNA TGTGCCAGCACCGGACAGGGCTTGAGGGGGGATACGCAGTATTTT. This sequence encodes CASTGQGLRGDTQYF.

The chain carries TRBV10-1 and TRBJ2-7; TRBD1 might be the D (7 bases). Trimming cost V 5 bases and J 5 bases, with 16 bases left between them. There are 14 residues in the CDR3. Looked up from germline, CDR1 is WNHNN and CDR2 is SYGVQD (reference sequence). CDR3 sequence reads: CASSRYRGGDEQYF. The DNA of the CDR3 is TGCGCCAGCAGTCGTTACAGGGGAGGTGACGAGCAGTACTTC.

The genes are TRBV10-2 and TRBJ2-1; 12 positions match TRBD2. This CDR3 contains 21 residues. Per germline, CDR1 WSHSY and CDR2 SAAADI. Trimming removed 4 bases from V and 0 bases from J; junction bases left unmatched: 16. DNA of the CDR3: TGCGCCAGCAGTGGGACAACGGGACTAGCGGGTCCACTATCCTCCTACAATGAGCAGTTCTTC. Its translation: CASSGTTGLAGPLSSYNEQFF.

The chain employs TRBV13 and TRBJ1-1; tentatively, D is TRBD1 (5 bases). The CDR3 is made up of 15 amino acids. CDR1 PRHDT and CDR2 FYEKMQ come from the germline V gene (reference sequence). Trimming left V 2 bases short and J 3 bases short, with 13 bases between. The CDR3 reads CASSLRGSSHTEAFF. CDR3 nucleotides: TGTGCCAGCAGCTTAAGGGGAAGTTCACACACTGAAGCTTTCTTT.

The chain couples TRBV4-1 to TRBJ2-7; D might be TRBD1 (6 bases). The germline gives CDR1 MGHRA, CDR2 YSYEKL. Trimming cost V 4 bases and J 2 bases, with 15 bases left between them. CDR3 length equals 15 residues. This CDR3 is CASSPGVGAAYEQYF. CDR3 bases: TGCGCCAGCAGCCCTGGGGTGGGGGCGGCCTACGAGCAGTACTTC.

This clone appeared a single time. The J gene is TRBJ1-4, the V gene TRBV3-1 (or the pseudogene TRBV3-2), with TRBD1 identical over 9 bases. V lost 4 bases and J lost 2; bases outside the gene matches: 5. CDR1 is LGHDT, CDR2 YNNKEL, per germline (reference sequence). There are 16 residues in the CDR3. For the CDR3, the DNA is TGTGCCAGCAGCCCTGGACAGGGGACCACTAATGAAAAACTGTTTTTT. This encodes CASSPGQGTTNEKLFF.